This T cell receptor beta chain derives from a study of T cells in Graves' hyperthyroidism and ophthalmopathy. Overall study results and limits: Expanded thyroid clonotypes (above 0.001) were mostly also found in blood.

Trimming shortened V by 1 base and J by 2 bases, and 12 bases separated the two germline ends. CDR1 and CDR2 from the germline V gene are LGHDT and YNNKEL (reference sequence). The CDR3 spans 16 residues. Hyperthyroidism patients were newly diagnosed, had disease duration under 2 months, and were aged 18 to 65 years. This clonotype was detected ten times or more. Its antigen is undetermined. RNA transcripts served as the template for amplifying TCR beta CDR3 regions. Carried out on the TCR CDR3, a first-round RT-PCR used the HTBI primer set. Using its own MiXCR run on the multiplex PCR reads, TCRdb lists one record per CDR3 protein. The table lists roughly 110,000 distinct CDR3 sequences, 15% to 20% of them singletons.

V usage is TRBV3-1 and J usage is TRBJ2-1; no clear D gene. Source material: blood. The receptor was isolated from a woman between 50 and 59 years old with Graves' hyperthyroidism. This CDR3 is CASSQVVLGPYNEQFF. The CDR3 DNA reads TGTGCCAGCAGCCAAGTAGTCCTTGGACCCTACAATGAGCAGTTCTTC.